Shown below are 8 T cell receptor beta chains from a single sample sequenced in a study of shared clonotypes between healthy human individuals. CD45RO-negative, CCR7-selected cells formed the naive CD8 fraction, which excluded terminally differentiated effector memory CD45RA+ cells. Data came from immunoSEQ multiplex PCR; TCRdb stores just in-frame clones and leaves some out. This sample has millions of clones, with about 95% found just once. The specimen was naive CD8+ T cells sorted from blood. The receptors shown here come from a man between 18 and 35 years old in good health.

V gene TRBV27 combines with J gene TRBJ2-7, with D maybe TRBD1 (5 bases). The CDR3 covers 15 residues. With 4 bases removed from V and 4 bases from J, the gap between germline ends came to 17 bases. The V gene's germline CDR1 is MNHEY and CDR2 SMNVEV (reference sequence). The CDR3 DNA reads TGTGCCAGCAGTTCCGGGCCAGGGTTTCTTTACGAGCAGTACTTC. Its translation: CASSSGPGFLYEQYF.

The genes are TRBV4-1 and TRBJ2-5; a weak D match, TRBD1 (5 bases). The germline gives CDR1 MGHRA, CDR2 YSYEKL. Trimming removed 2 bases at V and 4 bases at J, with 17 bases between. CDR3 length: 16 residues. The CDR3 protein is CASSQFYLQGIETQYF. The CDR3 nucleotides are TGCGCCAGCAGCCAATTCTATCTGCAGGGAATAGAGACCCAGTACTTC.

The chain links TRBV7-9 to TRBJ2-5; possible D gene TRBD2, 6 bases. Germline lookup yields CDR1 SEHNR and CDR2 FQNEAQ (reference sequence). V gave up 3 bases and J gave up 3 bases, with 8 bases separating them. There are 13 residues in the CDR3. The DNA of the CDR3 is TGTGCCAGCAGCTTGGCGGGGAAAGAGACCCAGTACTTC. Translated, it gives CASSLAGKETQYF.

This rearrangement joins TRBV6-1 to TRBJ2-4; D remains unclear. The ends were cut back, 7 bases at V and 9 bases at J, with 19 bases in the middle. Germline CDR1 reads MNHNS; CDR2 reads SASEGT. The CDR3 consists of 14 residues. The CDR3 region is CASNLLGRSSIQYF. The DNA of the CDR3 is TGTGCCAGCAACCTTCTGGGCAGATCCAGCATTCAGTACTTC.

The chain employs TRBV4-1 and TRBJ2-3; no definite D call. Germline CDR1 reads MGHRA; CDR2 reads YSYEKL. Between the trimmed V and J ends, which lost 5 bases and 2 bases, there was a span of 11 bases. This CDR3 is 14 amino acids long. The CDR3 DNA reads TGCGCCAGCAGCTTTACTAAAGACACAGATACGCAGTATTTT. This codes for CASSFTKDTDTQYF.

This chain uses TRBV7-9 with TRBJ2-7; D perhaps matches TRBD2 (6 bases). Germline V lookup: CDR1 SEHNR, CDR2 FQNEAQ (reference sequence). V was cut by 8 bases and J by 5 bases, with 22 bases left in between. The CDR3 contains 15 residues. Here the CDR3 reads CASQLAGSQGDEQYF. The CDR3 region has the DNA TGTGCCAGCCAGCTCGCGGGAAGTCAAGGCGACGAGCAGTACTTC.

Worth noting for this clone: Distinct nucleotide sequences in the sample also encode this CDR3. The chain recombines TRBV9 with TRBJ1-5, with D possibly matching TRBD1 (5 bases). The CDR3 loop spans 15 amino acids. CDR1 and CDR2 from the germline V gene are SGDLS and YYNGEE. Deletions cut 0 bases from V and 0 bases from J, with 7 bases between. The CDR3 region has the DNA TGTGCCAGCAGCGTAGGAGGGGCTAGCAATCAGCCCCAGCATTTT. This gives the protein CASSVGGASNQPQHF.

The V gene is TRBV10-3, the J gene TRBJ1-2, with D perhaps TRBD1 (5 bases). This CDR3 region has 13 residues. CDR1 ENHRY and CDR2 SYGVKD come from the germline V gene. Trimming removed 6 bases from V and 4 bases from J, with 12 bases in between. CDR3 sequence (DNA): TGTGCCATCAGGGGTCAGGGACCCTATGGCTACACCTTC. It yields the protein CAIRGQGPYGYTF.